The 17 T cell receptor beta chains reported below all come from one sample, sequenced in a study of T cells in Graves' hyperthyroidism and ophthalmopathy. Amplification of TCR beta CDR3 regions used RNA as the template. The TCR CDR3 first-round RT-PCR relied on the HTBI primer set. Each CDR3 protein gets one entry after TCRdb re-called the multiplex PCR reads with MiXCR. The data contain over 500,000 distinct CDR3 sequences, around 15% of them singletons. Material: blood. These receptors were taken from a woman aged 40 to 49 with Graves' hyperthyroidism.

This clonotype has at least ten counts. The chain carries TRBV28 and TRBJ1-3, with D unclear. Germline-derived CDR1 and CDR2 are MDHEN and SYDVKM. V dropped 1 base and J dropped 3 bases, with 22 bases sitting between them. The CDR3 has 19 amino acids. DNA for the CDR3: TGTGCCAGCAGTTTATCAGCCCCATTTTTTGGAGGTTTTGGAAACACCATATATTTT. This encodes CASSLSAPFFGGFGNTIYF. Looking up the rest from reference TRBV28 and TRBJ1-3 gives the full variable domain: DVKVTQSSRYLVKRTGEKVFLECVQDMDHENMFWYRQDPGLGLRLIYFSYDVKMKEKGDIPEGYSVSREKKERFSLILESASTNQTSMYLCASSLSAPFFGGFGNTIYFGEGSWLTVV.

As for this clonotype: The missing conserved phenylalanine or tryptophan at the end of this CDR3 makes a read error likely. The rearrangement joins TRBV30 to TRBJ2-2; 7 bases are shared with TRBD1. The CDR3 sequence is 13 residues long. V was clipped by 1 base and J by 7 bases; unmatched bases: 3. Germline lookup yields CDR1 GTSNPN and CDR2 SVGIG (reference sequence). The CDR3 sequence: CAWSGQGVGELFY. For the CDR3, the DNA is TGTGCCTGGAGTGGGCAGGGGGTCGGGGAGCTGTTTTAT.

The V call is TRBV10-3, the J call TRBJ2-7; TRBD2 matches 11 bases. V gave up 2 bases and J gave up 0 bases; unmatched junction bases: 0. The CDR3 contains 15 residues. Germline values: CDR1 ENHRY, CDR2 SYGVKD. The CDR3 spells CAISETSGGSYEQYF. In DNA, the CDR3 is TGTGCCATCAGTGAGACTAGCGGGGGCTCCTACGAGCAGTACTTC.

The J gene is TRBJ2-7, the V gene TRBV20-1, with D possibly matching TRBD1 (6 bases). The germline V gene encodes CDR1 DFQATT and CDR2 SNEGSKA (reference sequence). This CDR3 contains 19 residues. V lost 3 bases and J lost 0, with 27 bases in between. The chain's CDR3 is CSASAPASSRTATSYEQYF. Written as DNA, the CDR3 is TGCAGTGCTAGTGCCCCGGCGTCGTCCCGGACAGCCACCTCCTACGAGCAGTACTTC.

In this sample, this clonotype turned up many times. The J gene is TRBJ1-2, the V gene TRBV27; 12 bases are a match to TRBD1. The CDR3 has 14 residues. The germline CDR1 and CDR2 sequences are MNHEY and SMNVEV (reference sequence). Unmatched junction bases numbered 5, after V lost 4 bases and J lost 8 bases. As DNA, the CDR3 is TGTGCCAGCAGTTCGGGACAGGGGGCAGGGGGCTACACCTTC. This encodes CASSSGQGAGGYTF.

This clonotype was seen ten or more times. The J gene is TRBJ1-2, the V gene TRBV12-3 or TRBV12-4; D remains unclear. V lost 6 bases, J lost 7 bases, and 30 bases lay in between. The CDR3 extends over 18 amino acids. CDR3 residues: CASRIRGMAGFFLGGYTF. The CDR3 nucleotides are TGTGCCAGCAGAATTCGAGGCATGGCGGGATTCTTTCTCGGTGGCTACACCTTC.

This clonotype appeared many times. The CDR3 is CASSSRDGYGYTF. The CDR3 DNA follows: TGTGCCAGCAGCTCCCGGGACGGCTATGGCTACACCTTC. This sequence joins TRBV7-8 and TRBJ1-2; TRBD1 might be the D (5 bases). V was cut by 4 bases and J by 4 bases, with 10 bases left in between. The CDR3 length is 13 residues. Germline V gives CDR1 SGHVS, CDR2 FQNEAQ.

The V and J genes are TRBV7-3 and TRBJ2-7, with 7 bases fitting TRBD2. V dropped 11 bases and J dropped 5; count of bases not matched to a gene: 3. The germline gives CDR1 SGHTA, CDR2 FQGTGA. The CDR3 is 10 residues long. CDR3 sequence: CAGGVDEQYF. The DNA of the CDR3 is TGTGCCGGGGGGGTAGACGAGCAGTACTTC.

Many counts were recorded for this clonotype. The J gene is TRBJ2-3, the V gene TRBV9, with TRBD2 identical over 7 bases. J gave up 2 bases and V 4 bases, and 16 bases lay outside the gene matches. The germline V gene encodes CDR1 SGDLS and CDR2 YYNGEE. The length of the CDR3 is 18 residues. This CDR3 reads CASSLEVGGRGLTDTQYF. As DNA, the CDR3 is TGTGCCAGCAGCCTCGAGGTCGGAGGGAGGGGACTCACAGATACGCAGTATTTT.

The rearrangement links TRBV27 to TRBJ1-2; perhaps TRBD1 as D (6 bases). Germline lookup yields CDR1 MNHEY and CDR2 SMNVEV (reference sequence). The CDR3 runs 16 residues. V lost 7 bases and J 1 base, leaving 19 bases between the germline ends. CDR3 nucleotide sequence: TGTGCCAGCAAGACAGGATTTATGGGGGTTAACTATGGCTACACCTTC. Translated, it gives CASKTGFMGVNYGYTF.

This clonotype was seen ten or more times. The V and J genes are TRBV2 and TRBJ2-1; a weak D match, TRBD1 (5 bases). V was shortened by 6 bases and J by 3 bases, with 15 bases between the two germline ends. The CDR3 has 15 amino acids. In germline, CDR1 is SNHLY, CDR2 FYNNEI. CDR3 coding DNA: TGTGCCAGCAGCCCCCCAGGGCAATTCTACAATGAGCAGTTCTTC. It encodes CASSPPGQFYNEQFF.

The table lists this clonotype with many counts. The chain has TRBV5-1 and TRBJ1-1, with D possibly being TRBD1 (5 bases). The V and J ends lost 2 bases and 1 base respectively, with 9 bases between them. The CDR3 contains 14 residues. The V gene's germline CDR1 is SGHRS and CDR2 YFSETQ. DNA of the CDR3: TGCGCCAGCAGCTTTCAGACAGCGAACACTGAAGCTTTCTTT. Amino acids: CASSFQTANTEAFF.

At least ten counts were recorded for this clonotype. The chain links TRBV2 to TRBJ2-7; TRBD2 matches 8 bases. Germline CDR1 is SNHLY and CDR2 is FYNNEI. V trimming: 6 bases; J trimming: 2 bases; junction bases outside the gene matches: 6. This CDR3 is 14 amino acids long. CDR3 bases: TGTGCCAGCAGAGAACTAGCGGCAGCCTACGAGCAGTACTTC. It translates to CASRELAAAYEQYF.

The J gene is TRBJ2-3, the V gene TRBV29-1, with TRBD1 matching over 9 bases. Germline-derived CDR1 and CDR2 are SQVTM and ANQGSEA. The CDR3 totals 14 residues. V gave up 5 bases and J gave up 4 bases; unmatched junction bases: 7. CDR3 protein: CSVIGTGIADTQYF. The CDR3 DNA follows: TGCAGCGTTATCGGGACAGGGATCGCAGATACGCAGTATTTT.

This clonotype has more than one count but fewer than ten. This rearrangement joins TRBV4-1 to TRBJ1-2; 9 bases are shared with TRBD1. The CDR3 runs to 15 residues. With 6 bases clipped from V and 3 bases from J, the junction kept 8 bases outside the gene matches. Germline CDR1 and CDR2: MGHRA and YSYEKL. This chain's CDR3 is CASRNGQGTDYGYTF. The CDR3 DNA is TGCGCCAGCAGAAACGGACAGGGGACAGACTATGGCTACACCTTC.

This clonotype was found many times. The chain combines TRBV20-1 with TRBJ2-7; TRBD1 might be the D (6 bases). The CDR3 is 14 amino acids. Germline CDR1 reads DFQATT; CDR2 reads SNEGSKA (reference sequence). Between the trimmed V and J ends, which lost 2 bases and 7 bases, there was a span of 18 bases. CDR3 bases: TGCAGTGCTAGACCCCATACGGGACAAAGGGAGCAGTACTTC. Translation: CSARPHTGQREQYF.

This clonotype has just a few counts. The J gene is TRBJ1-4, the V gene TRBV5-1; no clear D. Germline V gene data show CDR1 as SGHRS and CDR2 as YFSETQ. V lost 0 bases and J lost 7, with 10 bases in between. There are 14 residues in the CDR3. The CDR3: CASSLGREFEKLFF. Here the CDR3 DNA reads TGCGCCAGCAGCTTGGGGAGGGAGTTTGAAAAACTGTTTTTT.